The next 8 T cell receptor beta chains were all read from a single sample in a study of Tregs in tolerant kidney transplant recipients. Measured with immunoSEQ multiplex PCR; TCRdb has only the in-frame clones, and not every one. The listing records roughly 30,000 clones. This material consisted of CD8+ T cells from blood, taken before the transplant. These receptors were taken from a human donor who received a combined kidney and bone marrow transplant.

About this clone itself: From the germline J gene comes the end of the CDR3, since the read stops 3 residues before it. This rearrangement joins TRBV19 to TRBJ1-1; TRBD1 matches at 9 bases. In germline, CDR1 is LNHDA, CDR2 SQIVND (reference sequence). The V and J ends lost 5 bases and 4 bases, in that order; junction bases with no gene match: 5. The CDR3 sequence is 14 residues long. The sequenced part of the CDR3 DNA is TGTGCCAGTAGTCCGCGGGACAGGGCCACTGAA. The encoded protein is CASSPRDRATE. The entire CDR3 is CASSPRDRATEAFF. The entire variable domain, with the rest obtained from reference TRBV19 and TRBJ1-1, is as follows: DGGITQSPKYLFRKEGQNVTLSCEQNLNHDAMYWYRQDPGQGLRLIYYSQIVNDFQKGDIAEGYSVSREKKESFPLTVTSAQKNPTAFYLCASSPRDRATEAFFGQGTRLTVV.

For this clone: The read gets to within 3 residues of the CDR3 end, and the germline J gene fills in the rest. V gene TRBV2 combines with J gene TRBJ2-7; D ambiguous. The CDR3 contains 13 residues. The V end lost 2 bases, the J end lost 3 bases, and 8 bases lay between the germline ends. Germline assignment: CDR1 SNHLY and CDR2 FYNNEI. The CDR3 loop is CASSERGSYEQYF. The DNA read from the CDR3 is TGTGCCAGCAGTGAAAGAGGCAGCTACGAG.

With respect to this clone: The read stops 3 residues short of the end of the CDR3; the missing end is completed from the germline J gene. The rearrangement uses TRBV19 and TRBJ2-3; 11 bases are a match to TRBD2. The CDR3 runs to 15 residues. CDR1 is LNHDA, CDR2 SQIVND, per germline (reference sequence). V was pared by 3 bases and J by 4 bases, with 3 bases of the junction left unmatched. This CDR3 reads CASSITSGSADTQYF. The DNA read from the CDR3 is TGTGCCAGTAGTATCACTAGCGGGAGCGCAGATACG.

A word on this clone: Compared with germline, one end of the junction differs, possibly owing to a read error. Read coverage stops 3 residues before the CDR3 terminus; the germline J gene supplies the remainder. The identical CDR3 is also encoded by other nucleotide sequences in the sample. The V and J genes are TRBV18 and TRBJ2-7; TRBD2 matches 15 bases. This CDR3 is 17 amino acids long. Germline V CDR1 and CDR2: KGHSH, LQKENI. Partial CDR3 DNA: TGTGCCAGTTCACCACCAGGACTAGCGGGAGGGCCCTACGAG. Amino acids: CASSPPGLAGGPYE. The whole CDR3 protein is CASSPPGLAGGPYEQYF.

The sequenced part of the CDR3 DNA is TGTGCCTGGGACGGAGGCCCAGGTAGCACAGATACG. Amino acid sequence: CAWDGGPGSTDT. The whole CDR3 region reads CAWDGGPGSTDTQYF. The chain joins TRBV30 to TRBJ2-3; possibly TRBD2 for D (5 bases). The CDR3 extends 3 residues past the end of the read, so its final part is completed from the germline J gene. V was trimmed by 5 bases and J by 0 bases, leaving 15 bases between them. The length of the CDR3 is 15 residues. Germline V gene sequence: CDR1 GTSNPN, CDR2 SVGIG (reference sequence). Looking up the rest from reference TRBV30 and TRBJ2-3 gives the full variable domain: SQTIHQWPATLVQPVGSPLSLECTVEGTSNPNLYWYRQAAGRGLQLLFYSVGIGQISSEVPQNLSASRPQDRQFILSSKKLLLSDSGFYLCAWDGGPGSTDTQYFGPGTRLTVL.

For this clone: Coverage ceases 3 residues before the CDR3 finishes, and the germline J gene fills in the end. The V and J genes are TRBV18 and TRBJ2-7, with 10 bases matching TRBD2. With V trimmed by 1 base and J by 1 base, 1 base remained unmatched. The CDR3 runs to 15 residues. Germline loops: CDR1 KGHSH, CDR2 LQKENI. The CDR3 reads CASSPRTSGSYEQYF. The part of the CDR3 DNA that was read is TGTGCCAGCTCACCACGGACTAGCGGATCCTACGAG.

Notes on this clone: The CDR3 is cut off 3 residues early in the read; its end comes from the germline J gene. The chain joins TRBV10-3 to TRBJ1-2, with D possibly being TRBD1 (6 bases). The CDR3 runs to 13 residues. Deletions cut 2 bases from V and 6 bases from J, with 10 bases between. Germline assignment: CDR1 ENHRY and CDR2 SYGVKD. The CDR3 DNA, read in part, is TGTGCCATCAGTGAGATTGGACAGCATGGC. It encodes CAISEIGQHG. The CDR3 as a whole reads CAISEIGQHGYTF.

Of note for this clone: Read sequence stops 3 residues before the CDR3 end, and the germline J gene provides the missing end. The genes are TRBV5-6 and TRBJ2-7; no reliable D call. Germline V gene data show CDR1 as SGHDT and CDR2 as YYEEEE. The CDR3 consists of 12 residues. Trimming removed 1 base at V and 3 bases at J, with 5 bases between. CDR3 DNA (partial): TGTGCCAGCAGCTTGACAGACTACGAG. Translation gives CASSLTDYE. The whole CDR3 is CASSLTDYEQYF.